These 12 T cell receptor beta chains originate from one sample sequenced in a study of blood T cell repertoires in COVID-19. Produced via immunoSEQ multiplex PCR; TCRdb's table is partial and in-frame only. The sample has around 310,000 clones, about 90% seen once; the top ten hold roughly a tenth. The sequencing input was PBMCs or T cells enriched from blood (not recorded which). These receptors all come from a woman between 25 and 40 years old who had recovered from COVID-19.

A single count supports this clone. The chain uses TRBV27 and TRBJ2-7; no definite D call. The CDR3 sequence is 16 residues long. Deletions cut 0 bases from V and 2 bases from J, with 14 bases between. Germline-derived CDR1 and CDR2 are MNHEY and SMNVEV (reference sequence). CDR3 loop: CASSLSLQQLPYEQYF. DNA for the CDR3: TGTGCCAGCAGTTTATCGCTCCAACAACTACCCTACGAGCAGTACTTC.

The chain is built from TRBV7-9 and TRBJ1-3; no firm D call. V was clipped by 1 base and J by 0 bases, with 10 bases between them. This CDR3 contains 16 residues. The V gene's germline CDR1 is SEHNR and CDR2 FQNEAQ (reference sequence). CDR3 in DNA: TGTGCCAGCAGCTTAGGGCAGACATACTCTGGAAACACCATATATTTT. Its translation: CASSLGQTYSGNTIYF.

V and J are TRBV7-9 and TRBJ2-1, with 8 bases identical to TRBD2. The V gene end was trimmed by 6 bases and the J gene end by 0 bases; junction bases not matched to a gene: 10. CDR3 length equals 17 residues. Germline V lookup: CDR1 SEHNR, CDR2 FQNEAQ (reference sequence). This CDR3 is CASSLREVISSYNEQFF. CDR3 nucleotide sequence: TGTGCCAGCAGTCTGCGGGAGGTCATAAGCTCCTACAATGAGCAGTTCTTC.

The chain has TRBV2 and TRBJ2-1; 7 bases line up with TRBD1. The junction had 7 bases not matched to a gene; V was cut back by 6 bases and J by 5 bases. The CDR3 contains 14 residues. Germline CDR1 reads SNHLY; CDR2 reads FYNNEI. The DNA for the CDR3 is TGTGCCAGCAGCGCAACGACAGGGAACAATGAGCAGTTCTTC. Encoded protein: CASSATTGNNEQFF.

This chain joins TRBV30 and TRBJ1-1; 7 nucleotides agree with TRBD1. Germline CDR1 and CDR2: GTSNPN and SVGIG (reference sequence). The V gene end was trimmed by 3 bases and the J gene end by 3 bases; junction bases not matched to a gene: 4. The length of the CDR3 is 13 residues. The CDR3: CAWSRQGDTEAFF. CDR3 sequence (DNA): TGTGCCTGGAGCCGACAGGGTGACACTGAAGCTTTCTTT.

The chain carries TRBV1 and TRBJ1-6. TRBV1 represents a pseudogene. The CDR3 extends over 15 amino acids. CDR3 coding DNA: TGCACCAGCAGCCAAGATGCGGGTTCCTTCTCACCCCTCCACTTT. Amino acids: CTSSQDAGSFSPLHF.

The chain has TRBV6-5 and TRBJ1-1; no definite D call. Germline V lookup: CDR1 MNHEY, CDR2 SVGAGI. Trimming removed 7 bases from V and 2 bases from J, with 5 bases in between. The CDR3 covers 11 residues. This CDR3 reads CASIINTEAFF. The CDR3 DNA reads as TGTGCCAGCATCATTAACACTGAAGCTTTCTTT.

As DNA, the CDR3 is TGTGCCAGCAGCCAAGCCTCACTTCCCAGGCAGCCCCAGCATTTT. Amino acids: CASSQASLPRQPQHF. The chain employs TRBV3-1 (or the pseudogene TRBV3-2) and TRBJ1-5; D is uncertain. Trimming removed 1 base from V and 7 bases from J, with 14 bases in between. Germline CDR1 and CDR2: LGHDT and YNNKEL (reference sequence). This CDR3 has 15 residues.

This clone has a handful of counts. The rearrangement uses TRBV2 and TRBJ2-3, with a weak D call TRBD1 (5 bases). Germline V gives CDR1 SNHLY, CDR2 FYNNEI. The CDR3 sequence is 16 residues long. Trimming removed 6 bases at V and 0 bases at J, with 16 bases between. The CDR3 is CASSPTGKYSTDTQYF. The CDR3 region has the DNA TGTGCCAGCAGCCCTACAGGAAAATATAGCACAGATACGCAGTATTTT.

This sequence joins TRBV9 and TRBJ2-7; D gene uncertain. The CDR3 has 13 residues. The germline V gene has CDR1 SGDLS and CDR2 YYNGEE. V was trimmed by 4 bases and J by 5 bases, leaving 13 bases between them. The DNA for the CDR3 is TGTGCCAGCAGCCCAGACGAGGTCCACGAGCAGTACTTC. It codes for CASSPDEVHEQYF. Drawing the rest from reference TRBV9 and TRBJ2-7, the complete variable domain is DSGVTQTPKHLITATGQRVTLRCSPRSGDLSVYWYQQSLDQGLQFLIQYYNGEERAKGNILERFSAQQFPDLHSELNLSSLELGDSALYFCASSPDEVHEQYFGPGTRLTVT.

Of note for this clone: One end of the junction fails to match germline, which may point to a read error. This chain connects TRBV12-5 to TRBJ2-1, with 12 bases fitting TRBD2. The CDR3 spans 19 residues. Germline CDR1 LGHNT, CDR2 FRNRAP. CDR3 amino acids: CASGLPHEILAGGYNGQFF. DNA for the CDR3: TGTGCTAGTGGTTTGCCCCACGAAATACTAGCGGGAGGTTACAATGGGCAGTTCTTC.

The sample holds one count of this clone. The CDR3 DNA sequence: TGTGCCAGTAGTAATCGGGCCCCACTACGCGGGACCGGGGAGCTGTTTTTT. Its protein is CASSNRAPLRGTGELFF. The chain recombines TRBV19 with TRBJ2-2; a weak D match, TRBD2 (5 bases). Trimming removed 4 bases at V and 5 bases at J, with 20 bases between. Germline CDR1 reads LNHDA; CDR2 reads SQIVND (reference sequence). There are 17 residues in the CDR3.